This TCR beta chain was recovered during a study of vaccination and CD4 T cells after COVID-19. Turning to the study itself: Overlapping peptides covering the spike proteins of SARS-CoV-2, HCoV-NL63, HCoV-OC43 and HCoV-229E were added to stimulate cells.

The sample's treatment: approximately nine-day PBMC culture with coronavirus spike peptide pools or control peptides (ViraFEST assay). Of note for this clonotype: Antigen: not known.

V was trimmed by 10 bases and J by 3 bases, leaving 18 bases between them. Per the germline V gene, CDR1 is ENHRY and CDR2 is SYGVKD. This CDR3 spans 14 amino acids. Cultured CD4+ T-cell DNA underwent Oncomine TCR Beta short-read sequencing. TCRdb ran MiXCR on the PCR reads and lists one entry per CDR3 protein. The table lists some 17,000 distinct CDR3 sequences, almost 60% of them singletons. The J gene is TRBJ1-1, the V gene TRBV10-3; D not certain. The source material was CD4+ T cells from blood, cultured in vitro. The receptor's source is a human donor who had recovered from COVID-19. The CDR3 sequence: CATRPGGGDTEAFF. The CDR3 DNA reads TGTGCCACCCGACCTGGAGGTGGAGACACTGAAGCTTTCTTT.